Below are 27 T cell receptor beta chains sequenced from a single sample in a study of blood T cell repertoires in COVID-19. Profiled with immunoSEQ multiplex PCR; TCRdb holds only in-frame clones, not every one. The sample has more than 450,000 clones; about nine tenths are singletons. Sequencing was carried out using PBMCs or T cells enriched from blood (not recorded which). The receptor source for this set is a woman in her late teens or twenties who had recovered from COVID-19.

V usage is TRBV6-5 and J usage is TRBJ2-5, with a weak D call TRBD2 (6 bases). CDR3 length equals 13 residues. Deletions cut 6 bases from V and 5 bases from J, with 13 bases between. Germline V CDR1 and CDR2: MNHEY, SVGAGI. CDR3 in DNA: TGTGCCAGCAGCCTACTAGCAAGGGAGACCCAGTACTTC. As protein: CASSLLARETQYF.

This clone was detected once. The CDR3 region has the DNA TGTGCCAGCAGCCAAATCCATGAGCAGTTCTTC. It yields the protein CASSQIHEQFF. The chain carries TRBV6-5 and TRBJ2-1; D is uncertain. V was pared by 6 bases and J by 8 bases, with 8 bases between. CDR1 and CDR2 (germline): MNHEY, SVGAGI. CDR3 size: 11 residues.

The chain combines TRBV7-9 with TRBJ1-1, with D unclear. Deletions cut 3 bases from V and 6 bases from J, with 11 bases between. The CDR3 contains 13 residues. Germline CDR1 is SEHNR and CDR2 is FQNEAQ (reference sequence). CDR3 loop: CASSFAAGAEAFF. CDR3 bases: TGTGCCAGCAGCTTTGCTGCGGGCGCTGAAGCTTTCTTT. Full variable domain (remainder filled in from reference TRBV7-9 and TRBJ1-1): DTGVSQNPRHKITKRGQNVTFRCDPISEHNRLYWYRQTLGQGPEFLTYFQNEAQLEKSRLLSDRFSAERPKGSFSTLEIQRTEQGDSAMYLCASSFAAGAEAFFGQGTRLTVV.

The rearrangement uses TRBV7-9 and TRBJ1-4; D gene uncertain. Looked up from germline, CDR1 is SEHNR and CDR2 is FQNEAQ (reference sequence). With 5 bases removed from V and 8 bases from J, the gap between germline ends came to 21 bases. The CDR3 loop spans 16 amino acids. For the CDR3, the DNA is TGTGCCAGCAGCCCCAAAGGCGGGTCCTCCGAGGAAAAACTGTTTTTT. It encodes CASSPKGGSSEEKLFF. Full variable domain (rest looked up from reference TRBV7-9 and TRBJ1-4): DTGVSQNPRHKITKRGQNVTFRCDPISEHNRLYWYRQTLGQGPEFLTYFQNEAQLEKSRLLSDRFSAERPKGSFSTLEIQRTEQGDSAMYLCASSPKGGSSEEKLFFGSGTQLSVL.

This chain uses TRBV7-9 with TRBJ1-2, with D unresolved. Germline V gives CDR1 SEHNR, CDR2 FQNEAQ (reference sequence). Trimming cost V 3 bases and J 4 bases, with 12 bases left between them. CDR3 length equals 14 residues. DNA of the CDR3: TGTGCCAGCAGCTTCGAGGCGGGAACCTATGGCTACACCTTC. It specifies CASSFEAGTYGYTF.

V and J are TRBV7-9 and TRBJ1-1; D gene unclear. Germline CDR1 and CDR2: SEHNR and FQNEAQ (reference sequence). The CDR3 totals 13 residues. Trimming left V 2 bases short and J 0 bases short, with 4 bases between. The CDR3: CASSLQLNTEAFF. CDR3 DNA sequence: TGTGCCAGCAGCTTACAGTTGAACACTGAAGCTTTCTTT. Full variable domain (missing parts from reference TRBV7-9 and TRBJ1-1): DTGVSQNPRHKITKRGQNVTFRCDPISEHNRLYWYRQTLGQGPEFLTYFQNEAQLEKSRLLSDRFSAERPKGSFSTLEIQRTEQGDSAMYLCASSLQLNTEAFFGQGTRLTVV.

The genes are TRBV30 and TRBJ2-3; perhaps TRBD2 as D (7 bases). This CDR3 has 13 residues. Germline assignment: CDR1 GTSNPN and CDR2 SVGIG (reference sequence). The germline V and J ends were trimmed by 4 bases and 5 bases, with 13 bases remaining between them. CDR3 in DNA: TGTGCCTGGATTGGGGGCGGGGGAGATACGCAGTATTTT. It translates to CAWIGGGGDTQYF.

This chain connects TRBV7-8 to TRBJ1-3; the D is unclear. Trimming removed 3 bases from V and 0 bases from J, with 3 bases in between. The germline V gene has CDR1 SGHVS and CDR2 FQNEAQ. The CDR3 covers 13 residues. The CDR3 loop reads CASSFFSGNTIYF. As DNA, the CDR3 is TGTGCCAGCAGCTTCTTCTCTGGAAACACCATATATTTT.

The chain is built from TRBV2 and TRBJ1-6, with 7 nucleotides matching TRBD1. V trimming: 10 bases; J trimming: 6 bases; junction bases outside the gene matches: 6. This CDR3 has 13 residues. CDR1 and CDR2 (germline): SNHLY, FYNNEI. CDR3 protein: CATGDSLNSPLHF. In DNA, the CDR3 is TGTGCCACCGGGGACAGCCTTAATTCACCCCTCCACTTT.

The table lists this clone with a few counts. This chain joins TRBV3-1 (or the pseudogene TRBV3-2) and TRBJ1-1; 8 bases align to TRBD1. J lost 11 bases, V lost 3 bases, and 8 bases had no gene match. The CDR3 length is 13 residues. CDR1 and CDR2 from the germline V gene are LGHDT and YNNKEL (reference sequence). CDR3 sequence (DNA): TGTGCCAGCAGCCAGGGGAGACAGGGGAGGGCTTTCTTT. This translates into CASSQGRQGRAFF.

The chain joins TRBV7-2 to TRBJ2-5, with D maybe TRBD2 (5 bases). V lost 3 bases to trimming and J lost 5 bases, with 10 bases between them. The CDR3 has 13 amino acids. The germline CDR1 and CDR2 sequences are SGHTA and FQGNSA. The CDR3 loop reads CASSFSRGETQYF. The CDR3 DNA is TGTGCCAGCAGCTTTAGTCGAGGGGAGACCCAGTACTTC.

This clone was counted between two and nine times. The chain joins TRBV20-1 to TRBJ1-2; weak D call: TRBD1 (6 bases). The V gene's germline CDR1 is DFQATT and CDR2 SNEGSKA (reference sequence). The V gene lost 3 bases and the J gene lost 4 bases, with 30 bases spanning the gap. The CDR3 is 19 residues long. CDR3 bases: TGCAGTGCTAGTAAGCCCATATGGATCACAGGGACCCTGGCCTATGGCTACACCTTC. Its translation is CSASKPIWITGTLAYGYTF.

This chain's CDR3 is CATSRELETGELFF. The CDR3 DNA reads TGTGCCACCAGCAGAGAATTGGAGACCGGGGAGCTGTTTTTT. The gene calls are TRBV15 and TRBJ2-2, with no clear D. The CDR3 consists of 14 residues. V lost 0 bases and J lost 5, with 7 bases in between. Germline V gene data show CDR1 as LNHNV and CDR2 as YYDKDF (reference sequence). Supplemented by reference TRBV15 and TRBJ2-2, the full variable domain reads DAMVIQNPRYQVTQFGKPVTLSCSQTLNHNVMYWYQQKSSQAPKLLFHYYDKDFNNEADTPDNFQSRRPNTSFCFLDIRSPGLGDTAMYLCATSRELETGELFFGEGSRLTVL.

This chain uses TRBV30 with TRBJ1-6; TRBD1 agrees at 8 bases. V shed 5 bases, J shed 7 bases, and the junction held 1 base outside the gene matches. Germline CDR1 GTSNPN, CDR2 SVGIG (reference sequence). This CDR3 is 12 amino acids long. CDR3 coding DNA: TGTGCCTGGGGACAGGGAAATTCACCCCTCCACTTT. This gives the protein CAWGQGNSPLHF.

CDR3: CASSLMNSGAEQFF. The CDR3 DNA reads TGCGCCAGCAGCTTGATGAATAGCGGGGCTGAGCAGTTCTTC. The V call is TRBV5-1, the J call TRBJ2-1; the match to TRBD2 covers 8 bases. From germline, CDR1 is SGHRS and CDR2 YFSETQ. This CDR3 comprises 14 residues. The trim removed 1 base at V and 9 bases at J, leaving 6 bases unmatched.

Written as DNA, the CDR3 is TGTGCCAGCAGCGCCCGGACTCGCACAGATACGCAGTATTTT. It yields the protein CASSARTRTDTQYF. This chain uses TRBV5-6 with TRBJ2-3; tentatively, D is TRBD2 (5 bases). This CDR3 is 14 amino acids long. Trimming pared 4 bases from V and 1 base from J, leaving 10 bases between. Germline CDR1 and CDR2: SGHDT and YYEEEE.

The chain carries TRBV19 and TRBJ2-4, with 8 bases matching TRBD1. Germline lookup yields CDR1 LNHDA and CDR2 SQIVND (reference sequence). The CDR3 is 16 amino acids. V trimming: 6 bases; J trimming: 5 bases; junction bases outside the gene matches: 12. The CDR3 DNA reads as TGTGCCAGTAGAGTTCGGACAGGGCGAGGGGAAAACATTCAGTACTTC. Translating it yields CASRVRTGRGENIQYF.

V is TRBV9 and J is TRBJ1-1, with TRBD1 matching 7 bases. J lost 5 bases, V lost 2 bases, and 6 bases had no gene match. This CDR3 comprises 14 residues. Germline assignment: CDR1 SGDLS and CDR2 YYNGEE. DNA for the CDR3: TGTGCCAGCAGCGTCGGGACAGCGGAAACTGAAGCTTTCTTT. This translates into CASSVGTAETEAFF.

This clone is judged medium-sized (0.01 to 0.1%). CDR3 sequence: CASSLNSNEQFF. DNA for the CDR3: TGTGCCAGCAGCTTAAACTCCAATGAGCAGTTCTTC. This chain joins TRBV11-2 and TRBJ2-1; D ambiguous. With 2 bases removed from V and 6 bases from J, the gap between germline ends came to 5 bases. The V gene's germline CDR1 is SGHAT and CDR2 FQNNGV. This CDR3 region has 12 residues. Full variable domain (rest looked up from reference TRBV11-2 and TRBJ2-1): EAGVAQSPRYKIIEKRQSVAFWCNPISGHATLYWYQQILGQGPKLLIQFQNNGVVDDSQLPKDRFSAERLKGVDSTLKIQPAKLEDSAVYLCASSLNSNEQFFGPGTRLTVL.

V is TRBV12-2 and J is TRBJ1-2; TRBD1 is the table's D call and was not checked against the DNA. TRBV12-2 is marked as a pseudogene. CDR3 size: 17 residues. CDR3 sequence reads: CASRLDPLAGGNYGYTF. CDR3 bases: TGTGCAAGTCGCTTAGACCCTTTGGCAGGGGGCAACTATGGCTACACCTTC.

This chain links TRBV28 with TRBJ1-6; TRBD1 aligns across 8 bases. The CDR3 is made up of 14 amino acids. The J segment lost 5 bases and the V segment lost 6 bases, leaving 3 bases of the junction unmatched. Germline V gene sequence: CDR1 MDHEN, CDR2 SYDVKM. The CDR3 is CASSPTGDNSPLHF. The CDR3 DNA reads as TGTGCCAGCAGCCCGACAGGGGATAATTCACCCCTCCACTTT.

The V and J genes are TRBV7-9 and TRBJ1-5; tentative D call: TRBD1 (6 bases). CDR3 length: 17 residues. The germline V and J ends were trimmed by 1 base and 1 base, with 14 bases remaining between them. Germline values: CDR1 SEHNR, CDR2 FQNEAQ (reference sequence). The CDR3 sequence: CASSLGVGTPSNQPQHF. The CDR3 DNA follows: TGTGCCAGCAGCTTAGGGGTAGGGACACCGAGCAATCAGCCCCAGCATTTT.

Worth noting for this clone: The junction and the germline gene differ at one end; a read error may be behind it. The chain links TRBV7-8 to TRBJ2-7; 10 positions match TRBD2. The CDR3 length is 14 residues. Germline-derived CDR1 and CDR2 are SGHVS and FQNEAQ. The DNA of the CDR3 is TGTGCCAGCAGCCTAGCGGGAGATTTCTACGAGCAGTACTTC. Translated: CASSLAGDFYEQYF.

The chain has TRBV5-1 and TRBJ2-3; D remains unclear. V lost 2 bases to trimming and J lost 3 bases, with 13 bases between them. The CDR3 runs to 15 residues. Germline assignment: CDR1 SGHRS and CDR2 YFSETQ. The CDR3 coding sequence is TGCGCCAGCAGCTTTACCCACCCCCGGACAGATACGCAGTATTTT. Encoded protein: CASSFTHPRTDTQYF.

The rearrangement links TRBV29-1 to TRBJ1-2; 7 bases agree with TRBD1. From germline, CDR1 is SQVTM and CDR2 ANQGSEA. The CDR3 is 14 amino acids. J lost 2 bases, V lost 5 bases, and 8 bases had no gene match. The chain's CDR3 is CSVLVEDRNYGYTF. CDR3 DNA sequence: TGCAGCGTTTTGGTGGAGGACAGGAACTATGGCTACACCTTC.

The chain uses TRBV11-3 and TRBJ2-3; no firm D call. The length of the CDR3 is 13 residues. The germline V gene has CDR1 SGHNT and CDR2 YENEEA. The V gene lost 5 bases and the J gene lost 1 base, with 7 bases spanning the gap. For the CDR3, the DNA is TGTGCCAGCAGCATTGAGGGCACAGATACGCAGTATTTT. Its translation: CASSIEGTDTQYF.

The chain links TRBV18 to TRBJ2-7; TRBD1 might be the D (6 bases). V gave up 3 bases and J gave up 4 bases, with 13 bases separating them. The CDR3 length is 14 residues. From germline, CDR1 is KGHSH and CDR2 LQKENI. The CDR3 spells CASSPWGPPYEQYF. In DNA, the CDR3 is TGTGCCAGCTCACCGTGGGGGCCTCCTTACGAGCAGTACTTC.